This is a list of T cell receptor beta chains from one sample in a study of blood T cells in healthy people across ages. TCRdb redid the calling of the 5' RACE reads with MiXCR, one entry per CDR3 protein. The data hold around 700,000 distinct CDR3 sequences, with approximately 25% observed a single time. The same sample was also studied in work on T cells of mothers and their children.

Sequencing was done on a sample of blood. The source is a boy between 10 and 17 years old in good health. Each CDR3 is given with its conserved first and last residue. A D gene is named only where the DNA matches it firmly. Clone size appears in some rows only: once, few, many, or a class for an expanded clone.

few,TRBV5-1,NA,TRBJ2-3,CASTPGDSTDTQYF,TGCGCCAGCACCCCAGGCGACAGCACAGATACGCAGTATTTT
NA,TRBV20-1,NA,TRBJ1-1,CSARGTEPPEAFF,TGCAGTGCTAGGGGGACGGAACCCCCTGAAGCTTTCTTT
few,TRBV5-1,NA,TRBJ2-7,CVSRRGQDGQYF,TGCGTCAGCAGACGGGGGCAAGACGGGCAGTACTTC
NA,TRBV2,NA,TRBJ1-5,CASSEQVGLRNQPQHF,TGTGCCAGCAGTGAACAAGTGGGGTTAAGGAATCAGCCCCAGCATTTT
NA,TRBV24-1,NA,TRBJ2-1,CATSGGGQLGNEQFF,TGTGCCACCAGTGGGGGGGGCCAACTGGGGAATGAGCAGTTCTTC
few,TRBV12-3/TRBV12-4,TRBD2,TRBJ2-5,CASSQTSGDIETQYF,TGTGCCAGCAGTCAGACTAGCGGGGACATCGAGACCCAGTACTTC
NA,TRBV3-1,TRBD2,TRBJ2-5,CASSQGWTSGRETQYF,TGTGCCAGCAGCCAAGGGTGGACTAGCGGAAGGGAGACCCAGTACTTC
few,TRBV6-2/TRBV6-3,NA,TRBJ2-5,CASSYYQVRETQYF,TGTGCCAGCAGTTATTACCAGGTTCGAGAGACCCAGTACTTC
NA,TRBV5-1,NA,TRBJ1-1,CASSPLSRNTEAFF,TGCGCCAGCAGCCCCCTCTCCCGGAACACTGAAGCTTTCTTT
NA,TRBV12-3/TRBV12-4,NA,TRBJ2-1,CASTGYREFAYNEQFF,TGTGCCAGCACCGGATACAGGGAGTTCGCCTACAATGAGCAGTTCTTC
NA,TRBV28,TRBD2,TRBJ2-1,CASSLYGRSGEQFF,TGTGCCAGCAGTTTGTACGGGAGGAGCGGTGAGCAGTTCTTC
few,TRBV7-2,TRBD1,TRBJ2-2,CASSVRQGASTGELFF,TGTGCCAGCAGTGTGCGACAGGGGGCAAGCACCGGGGAGCTGTTTTTT
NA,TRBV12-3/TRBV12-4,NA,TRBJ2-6,CASRSWVGANVLTF,TGTGCCAGCCGAAGCTGGGTAGGGGCCAACGTCCTGACTTTC
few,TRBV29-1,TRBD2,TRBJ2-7,CSVDIGLAGDEQYF,TGCAGCGTTGATATAGGACTAGCGGGGGACGAGCAGTACTTC
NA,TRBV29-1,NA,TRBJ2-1,CSVEGAQIEQFF,TGCAGCGTTGAGGGGGCCCAAATTGAGCAGTTCTTC
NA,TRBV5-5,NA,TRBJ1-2,CASNEVTGSYGYTF,TGTGCCAGCAACGAGGTTACGGGTTCCTATGGCTACACCTTC
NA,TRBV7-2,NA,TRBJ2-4,CASSLGDKLVKNIQYF,TGCGCCAGCAGCTTAGGAGACAAGCTAGTCAAAAACATTCAGTACTTC
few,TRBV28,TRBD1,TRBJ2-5,CASSLYRGPTKQYF,TGTGCCAGCAGTTTATACAGGGGACCTACCAAGCAGTACTTC
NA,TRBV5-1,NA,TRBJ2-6,CASRTGANVLTF,TGTGCCAGCAGGACTGGGGCCAACGTCCTGACTTTC
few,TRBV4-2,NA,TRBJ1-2,CASSQDQENYGYTF,TGTGCCAGCAGCCAAGATCAGGAGAACTATGGCTACACCTTC
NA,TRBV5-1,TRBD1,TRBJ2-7,CASSAGTGPLEQYF,TGCGCCAGCAGCGCCGGGACAGGCCCCCTGGAGCAGTACTTC
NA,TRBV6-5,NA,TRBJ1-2,CASSYSEGADGYTF,TGTGCCAGCAGTTACTCCGAGGGAGCCGATGGCTACACCTTC
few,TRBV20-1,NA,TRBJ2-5,CSAVGLEGETQYF,TGCAGTGCTGTGGGACTTGAGGGAGAGACCCAGTACTTC
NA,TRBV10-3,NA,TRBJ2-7,CAISPSGYEQYF,TGTGCCATCAGTCCCTCGGGCTACGAGCAGTACTTC
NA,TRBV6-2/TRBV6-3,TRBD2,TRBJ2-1,CASSISGGYNEQFF,TGTGCCAGCAGTATCAGCGGGGGGTACAATGAGCAGTTCTTC
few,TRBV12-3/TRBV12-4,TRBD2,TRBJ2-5,CASSLDSGNQETQYF,TGTGCCAGCAGTTTAGACAGCGGGAACCAAGAGACCCAGTACTTC
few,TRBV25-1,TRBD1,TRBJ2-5,CASSEVWGQKETQYF,TGTGCCAGCAGTGAGGTTTGGGGACAGAAAGAGACCCAGTACTTC
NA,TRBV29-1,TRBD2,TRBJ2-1,CSVDLAGVGNEQFF,TGCAGCGTTGATTTAGCGGGAGTTGGTAATGAGCAGTTCTTC
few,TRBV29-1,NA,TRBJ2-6,CSVTGGTVGANVLTF,TGCAGCGTGACCGGGGGCACGGTAGGGGCCAACGTCCTGACTTTC
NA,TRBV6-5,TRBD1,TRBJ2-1,CASRRDRSNNEQFF,TGTGCCAGCAGAAGGGACAGATCCAACAATGAACAGTTCTTC
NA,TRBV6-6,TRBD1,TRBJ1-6,CASSAGGVNSPLHF,TGTGCCAGCAGTGCAGGGGGCGTAAATTCACCCCTCCACTTT
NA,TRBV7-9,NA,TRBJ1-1,CASSLVDGGNTEAFF,TGTGCCAGCAGCCTAGTCGACGGAGGGAACACTGAAGCTTTCTTT
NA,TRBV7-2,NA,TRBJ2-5,CASSLRSAKEETQYF,TGTGCCAGCAGCCTCCGTAGCGCAAAGGAAGAGACCCAGTACTTC
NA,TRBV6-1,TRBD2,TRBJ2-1,CASRPLGLDSYNEQFF,TGTGCCAGCAGGCCTCTCGGACTAGACTCCTACAATGAGCAGTTCTTC
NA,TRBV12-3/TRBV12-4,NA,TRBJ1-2,CASIGLRGYTF,TGTGCCAGCATCGGACTGCGTGGCTACACCTTC
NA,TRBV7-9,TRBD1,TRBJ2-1,CASSSEFGQGRYNEQFF,TGTGCCAGCAGCTCAGAATTCGGACAGGGGCGATACAATGAGCAGTTCTTC
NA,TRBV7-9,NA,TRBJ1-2,CASSLVSRDMGYTF,TGTGCCAGCAGCTTAGTTTCCAGGGATATGGGCTACACCTTC
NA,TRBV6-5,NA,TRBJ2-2,CASGPYRVSTGELFF,TGTGCCAGCGGACCGTACAGGGTCTCGACCGGGGAGCTGTTTTTT
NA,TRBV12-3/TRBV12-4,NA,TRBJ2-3,CASRANFPDTQYF,TGTGCCAGCAGGGCGAACTTCCCAGATACGCAGTATTTT
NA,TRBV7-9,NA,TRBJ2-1,CASSLSPGKFF,TGTGCCAGCAGCTTATCCCCAGGCAAGTTCTTC
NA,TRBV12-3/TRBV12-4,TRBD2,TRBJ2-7,CASSFERGGEYEWFGEQYF,TGTGCCAGCAGTTTTGAGCGGGGGGGGGAGTATGAATGGTTTGGCGAGCAGTACTTC
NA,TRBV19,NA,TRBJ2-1,CASSIPAVSYNEQFF,TGTGCCAGTAGTATACCAGCGGTCTCCTACAATGAGCAGTTCTTC